This T cell receptor (beta chain) was identified during a study of T cells in Graves' hyperthyroidism and ophthalmopathy. The TCR beta CDR3 regions underwent amplification using RNA transcripts as the source. The study used the HTBI primer set for a first-round RT-PCR of the TCR CDR3. TCRdb used MiXCR to reprocess the multiplex PCR reads, holding one entry per CDR3 protein. The table records fewer than 750,000 distinct CDR3 sequences, about 15% of them present only once. Germline CDR1 is SGDLS and CDR2 is YYNGEE. V lost 6 bases and J 4 bases, leaving 7 bases between the germline ends. The CDR3 length is 12 residues.

The sample taken for sequencing was blood. The clonotype originates from a woman between 45 and 60 years old with Graves' ophthalmopathy. This chain uses TRBV9 with TRBJ2-2; D ambiguous. DNA of the CDR3: TGTGCCAGCAACATACGCACCGGGGAGCTGTTTTTT. Its protein is CASNIRTGELFF.